This is a list of T cell receptor beta chains from one sample in a study of T cells after yellow fever vaccination. TCRdb fed the 5' RACE reads into MiXCR, producing one record per CDR3 protein. Of 200,000 to 250,000 distinct CDR3 sequences in the sample, 6.9% are singletons; the top ten hold roughly 0.86%. This specimen was CD4+ T cells sorted from PBMCs, taken 15 days after the yellow fever booster vaccination. The receptors shown here come from a man aged 30 to 45 who received the YFV17D yellow fever vaccine. CDR3s include the opening cysteine and the closing phenylalanine or tryptophan. The D gene is left open where the match is weak. Expanded clones are given a class, and other clones once, few, many or no size at all.

CDR3,DNA,V,size,J,D
CASSDRASPTGDTQYF,TGCGCCAGCAGTGATCGGGCTAGCCCCACTGGAGATACGCAGTATTTT,TRBV10-2,.,TRBJ2-3,.
CASSTDGHTIANQPQHF,TGTGCCAGCAGTACGGACGGCCACACTATAGCAAATCAGCCCCAGCATTTT,TRBV6-2/TRBV6-3,few,TRBJ1-5,.
CASSQAPTSGRTDTQYF,TGCGCCAGCAGCCAAGCCCCGACTAGCGGGAGAACAGATACGCAGTATTTT,TRBV4-3,few,TRBJ2-3,TRBD2
CSVVENGRAAYNEQFF,TGCAGCGTTGTCGAGAACGGGAGGGCCGCCTACAATGAGCAGTTCTTC,TRBV29-1,.,TRBJ2-1,TRBD2
CASTRGTSGNEQFF,TGTGCCAGCACCCGGGGGACTAGCGGGAATGAGCAGTTCTTC,TRBV28,many,TRBJ2-1,TRBD2
CASGRGQGSTYEQYF,TGCGCCAGCGGACGAGGACAGGGGTCAACCTACGAGCAGTACTTC,TRBV5-1,.,TRBJ2-7,TRBD1
CASSLYERSTSYNEQFF,TGTGCCAGCAGCCTGTACGAGCGGTCGACCTCCTACAATGAGCAGTTCTTC,TRBV9,many,TRBJ2-1,.
CSARKLQGYAEAFF,TGCAGTGCTAGAAAGTTACAGGGTTACGCTGAAGCTTTCTTT,TRBV20-1,.,TRBJ1-1,.
CSVVGTSGRNEQFF,TGCAGCGTTGTCGGGACTAGCGGGAGGAATGAGCAGTTCTTC,TRBV29-1,few,TRBJ2-1,TRBD2
CASSQGAQGSPLHF,TGCGCCAGCAGCCAAGGGGCGCAGGGATCACCCCTCCACTTT,TRBV4-3,few,TRBJ1-6,.
CASSQEYPGAGLRSPLHF,TGTGCCAGCAGCCAAGAGTACCCGGGAGCCGGATTGAGGTCACCCCTCCACTTT,TRBV3-1,few,TRBJ1-6,.
CASSSYDRYEQYF,TGTGCCAGCAGCTCCTACGACCGTTACGAGCAGTACTTC,TRBV7-2,.,TRBJ2-7,.
CASSQGAQVQPQHF,TGTGCCAGCTCCCAGGGGGCGCAAGTTCAGCCCCAGCATTTT,TRBV18,.,TRBJ1-5,TRBD1
CASSLVVDTQYF,TGTGCCAGCAGCTTAGTTGTAGATACGCAGTATTTT,TRBV7-2,many,TRBJ2-3,.
CASSLLASDTGELFF,TGTGCCAGCAGCCTCCTAGCGTCCGACACCGGGGAGCTGTTTTTT,TRBV11-1,few,TRBJ2-2,.
CASSLSGLTGANVLTF,TGTGCCAGCAGCTTGAGCGGGTTAACTGGGGCCAACGTCCTGACTTTC,TRBV5-5,few,TRBJ2-6,.
CSALLGKGSYEQYF,TGCAGCGCCCTTCTGGGCAAAGGCTCCTACGAGCAGTACTTC,TRBV29-1,many,TRBJ2-7,.
CASSPPNLGAYEQYF,TGTGCCAGCTCACCACCCAATCTTGGAGCCTACGAGCAGTACTTC,TRBV18,many,TRBJ2-7,.
CASSHATSGNRYNEQFF,TGTGCCAGCAGTCACGCGACTAGCGGGAACCGCTACAATGAGCAGTTCTTC,TRBV6-2/TRBV6-3,.,TRBJ2-1,TRBD2
CASSYSSTSGRSLSYNEQFF,TGTGCCAGCAGTTACTCTTCTACTAGCGGGAGGTCCCTCTCCTACAATGAGCAGTTCTTC,TRBV6-2/TRBV6-3,many,TRBJ2-1,TRBD2
CASSAPRDRELAKNIQYF,TGTGCCAGCAGTGCCCCCCGGGACAGGGAATTAGCCAAAAACATTCAGTACTTC,TRBV2,.,TRBJ2-4,TRBD1
CASSEDRVAYGYTF,TGCGCCAGCAGTGAGGACAGGGTTGCCTATGGCTACACCTTC,TRBV10-2,many,TRBJ1-2,TRBD1
CASSYRDRGPRHNEQYF,TGTGCCAGCAGTTACCGGGACAGGGGGCCACGCCATAACGAGCAGTACTTC,TRBV6-2/TRBV6-3,.,TRBJ2-7,TRBD1
CASTERPGTASYEQYF,TGTGCCAGCACAGAAAGACCCGGGACGGCTTCCTACGAGCAGTACTTC,TRBV28,few,TRBJ2-7,.
CASSLVPWDFREAFF,TGCGCCAGCAGCTTGGTCCCCTGGGACTTTAGGGAAGCTTTCTTT,TRBV5-1,few,TRBJ1-1,.
CASSFKAQAQETQYF,TGTGCCAGCAGCTTTAAGGCACAGGCCCAAGAGACCCAGTACTTC,TRBV7-2,few,TRBJ2-5,.